This T cell receptor beta chain derives from a study of T-cell memory formation after mild COVID-19. In this sample, this clonotype turned up a few times. Each CDR3 protein gets one entry after TCRdb re-called the 5' RACE reads with MiXCR. The sample lists about 400,000 distinct CDR3 sequences, more than 15% seen once, with approximately 21% in the top ten. The germline V and J ends were trimmed by 1 base and 6 bases, with 18 bases remaining between them. This CDR3 has 16 residues. Germline V gives CDR1 MDHEN, CDR2 SYDVKM. Sequenced input: PBMCs or a T cell subset sorted from them (not recorded which). The sequence was collected from a man in his late teens or twenties who had mild COVID-19 (a few samples of this study predate the infection). Cell type and time point are not known. This chain links TRBV28 with TRBJ1-2; no clear D. Written as DNA, the CDR3 is TGTGCCAGCAGTTTATCTCTCCGGCACCTAGAGGATGGCTACACCTTC. This codes for CASSLSLRHLEDGYTF.